A single sample gave rise to the 5 T cell receptor beta chains below, sequenced in a study of regulatory T cells in long-lasting Graves disease. The time point was: newly diagnosed GD, antithyroid drugs for less than 3 months. PBMCs provided the RNA from which the TCR library was made. Researchers made TCR beta libraries by using iRepertoire HTBI primers and running Arm-PCR on CDR3 regions. TCRdb analysed the multiplex PCR reads with MiXCR anew, one entry per CDR3 protein. The data contain approximately 230,000 distinct CDR3 sequences, about 17% of them singletons. The sequencing used peripheral blood mononuclear cells (PBMCs), collected at new diagnosis, from a patient treated with antithyroid drugs. Receptors originate from a female donor with Graves disease.

This clonotype was recorded at least ten times. The V call is TRBV2, the J call TRBJ1-4; no clear D gene. Germline loops: CDR1 SNHLY, CDR2 FYNNEI. V lost 7 bases and J 5 bases, leaving 11 bases between the germline ends. CDR3 length: 13 residues. The CDR3 DNA sequence: TGTGCCAGCATGGCCGATCTCAATGAAAAACTGTTTTTT. It specifies CASMADLNEKLFF.

A few counts support this clonotype. V usage is TRBV5-4 and J usage is TRBJ2-7; D tentatively reads TRBD1 or TRBD2 (5 bases each). V lost 2 bases and J 1 base, leaving 13 bases between the germline ends. The CDR3 sequence is 15 residues long. Germline CDR1 SGHNT, CDR2 YYREEE (reference sequence). The CDR3 protein is CASSFGTGNSYEQYF. For the CDR3, the DNA is TGTGCCAGCAGCTTCGGGACGGGGAATTCCTACGAGCAGTACTTC.

Ten or more counts support this clonotype. The gene calls are TRBV6-2 or TRBV6-3 and TRBJ2-1; D may correspond to TRBD1 or TRBD2 (5 bases each). The V and J ends lost 5 bases and 6 bases respectively, with 17 bases between them. CDR1 is MNHEY and CDR2 is SVGEGT in the germline V gene. The CDR3 extends over 15 amino acids. CDR3 sequence reads: CASSPTDLGVNEQFF. CDR3 DNA: TGTGCCAGCAGTCCGACTGATCTGGGGGTCAATGAGCAGTTCTTC.

This clonotype was picked up many times. The chain links TRBV10-2 to TRBJ1-1; D not certain. V lost 4 bases and J lost 6, with 6 bases in between. The CDR3 extends over 11 amino acids. Germline loops: CDR1 WSHSY, CDR2 SAAADI. As DNA, the CDR3 is TGCGCCAGCAGTGGACGCGCTGAAGCTTTCTTT. It yields the protein CASSGRAEAFF.

As regards this clonotype: Germline is not matched at one junction end, which may reflect a read error. The chain employs TRBV20-1 and TRBJ2-7; 9 bases match TRBD2. The CDR3 has 13 amino acids. Per the germline V gene, CDR1 is DFQATT and CDR2 is SNEGSKA (reference sequence). The DNA for the CDR3 is TGCAGTGCCCGTAGCGGGAGTGGCTTGGAGCAGTGCTTC. Translating it yields CSARSGSGLEQCF.